This paragraph covers one T cell receptor (beta chain) sequence. Germline CDR1 and CDR2: MGHDK and SYGVNS. This CDR3 contains 12 residues. The V end lost 3 bases, the J end lost 5 bases, and 5 bases lay between the germline ends. The data are from a study of shared clonotypes between healthy human individuals. At deep level, the assay was performed. Repertoires were generated with immunoSEQ multiplex PCR, while TCRdb's copy carries only in-frame clones and drops some. The data hold over a million clones, with roughly 97% observed a single time. Sequencing input: naive CD4+ T cells sorted from blood. Subset denoted: CD45RA+ positively selected. The TCR comes from a man between 25 and 39 years old in good health. This rearrangement joins TRBV25-1 to TRBJ1-5; D is unclear. CDR3 in DNA: TGTGCCAGCAGTGAGTTCGATCAGCCCCAGCATTTT. This codes for CASSEFDQPQHF.